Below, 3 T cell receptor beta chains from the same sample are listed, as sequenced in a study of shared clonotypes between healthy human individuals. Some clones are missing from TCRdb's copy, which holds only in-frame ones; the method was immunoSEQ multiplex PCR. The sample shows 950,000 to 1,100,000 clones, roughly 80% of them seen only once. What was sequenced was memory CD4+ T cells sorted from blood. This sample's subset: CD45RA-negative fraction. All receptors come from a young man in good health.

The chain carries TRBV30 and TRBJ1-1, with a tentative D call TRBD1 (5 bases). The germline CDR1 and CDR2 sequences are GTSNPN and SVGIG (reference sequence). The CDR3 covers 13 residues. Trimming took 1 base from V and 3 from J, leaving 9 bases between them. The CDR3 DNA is TGTGCCTGGAGTGCCCGGGACGACACTGAAGCTTTCTTT. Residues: CAWSARDDTEAFF.

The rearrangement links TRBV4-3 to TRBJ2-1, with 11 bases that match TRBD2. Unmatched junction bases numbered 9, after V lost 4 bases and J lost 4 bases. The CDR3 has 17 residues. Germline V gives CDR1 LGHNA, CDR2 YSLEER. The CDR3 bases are TGCGCCAGCAGCCTTCACGCGGGACTAGCGGATTACAATGAGCAGTTCTTC. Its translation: CASSLHAGLADYNEQFF.

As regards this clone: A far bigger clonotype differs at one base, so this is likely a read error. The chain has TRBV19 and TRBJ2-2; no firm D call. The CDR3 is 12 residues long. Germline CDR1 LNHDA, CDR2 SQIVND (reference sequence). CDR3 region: CASSRDTGELFF. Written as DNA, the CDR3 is TGTGCCAGCAGTAGGGACACCGGGGAGCTGTTTTTT.